Listed here are 31 T cell receptor beta chains from one sample, sequenced in a study of graft-versus-host responses after intestinal transplantation. The table came from immunoSEQ multiplex PCR; TCRdb's copy has only in-frame clones and leaves some out. The data contain about 98,000 clones, more than 75% of them singletons. Material: PBMCs, obtained 255 days after intestinal transplant. Receptors originate from a human patient who received an intestinal transplant, so some T cells may come from the graft donor.

The chain recombines TRBV19 with TRBJ2-1; D may be TRBD1 (6 bases). CDR3 length: 15 amino acids. V gave up 10 bases and J gave up 7 bases, with 23 bases separating them. CDR1 is LNHDA, CDR2 SQIVND, per germline (reference sequence). CDR3 sequence reads: CATSWGRGVLNEQFF. DNA of the CDR3: TGTGCCACCTCCTGGGGCAGGGGTGTATTGAATGAGCAGTTCTTC.

The CDR3 sequence is CASTTLGQVNTEAFF. CDR3 in DNA: TGTGCCAGCACCACCCTGGGACAGGTGAACACTGAAGCTTTCTTT. The V and J genes are TRBV6-1 and TRBJ1-1; 8 nucleotides align to TRBD1. Germline V CDR1 and CDR2: MNHNS, SASEGT. The junction had 7 bases not matched to a gene; V was cut back by 7 bases and J by 0 bases. CDR3 length equals 15 residues.

The chain is built from TRBV7-2 and TRBJ2-1, with D perhaps given as TRBD1 or TRBD2 (5 bases each). From germline, CDR1 is SGHTA and CDR2 FQGNSA. Trimming stripped 6 bases from V and 4 bases from J, with 16 bases between. This CDR3 contains 15 residues. In DNA form, the CDR3 reads TGTGCCAGCAGGAAATCCGGGACCCCGTACAATGAGCAGTTCTTC. As protein: CASRKSGTPYNEQFF.

The chain has TRBV4-1 and TRBJ2-2; 11 bases agree with TRBD2. V dropped 0 bases and J dropped 7; count of bases not matched to a gene: 13. CDR3 length: 19 amino acids. From germline, CDR1 is MGHRA and CDR2 YSYEKL. CDR3 sequence: CASSQDGVLAGGRGGELFF. The CDR3 bases are TGCGCCAGCAGCCAAGACGGGGTTTTAGCGGGGGGGCGAGGCGGGGAGCTGTTTTTT.

This clone was counted only a few times. The chain is built from TRBV19 and TRBJ1-2; 7 bases fit TRBD1. The V gene's germline CDR1 is LNHDA and CDR2 SQIVND (reference sequence). The V gene end was trimmed by 8 bases and the J gene end by 1 base; junction bases not matched to a gene: 13. This CDR3 is 16 amino acids long. CDR3 loop: CASHQGDRAYNYGYTF. The CDR3 DNA reads TGTGCCAGTCACCAAGGGGACAGAGCTTATAACTATGGCTACACCTTC.

The J gene is TRBJ1-1, the V gene TRBV10-1; TRBD1 aligns across 7 bases. After removal of 0 bases from V and 4 bases from J, the junction contained 2 bases not matched to a gene. This CDR3 has 14 amino acids. Germline-derived CDR1 and CDR2 are WNHNN and SYGVQD (reference sequence). The CDR3: CASSESRDSTEAFF. The CDR3 DNA is TGCGCCAGCAGTGAGTCGAGGGACAGCACTGAAGCTTTCTTT.

This clone has just one count. V and J are TRBV5-6 and TRBJ2-3; 9 bases agree with TRBD2. Losses at the gene ends were 6 bases for V and 0 bases for J; bases not matched to a gene: 2. This CDR3 is 14 amino acids long. CDR1 and CDR2 from the germline V gene are SGHDT and YYEEEE. The DNA of the CDR3 is TGTGCCAGCAACCTAGCGGGAAGCACAGATACGCAGTATTTT. Translation: CASNLAGSTDTQYF.

V is TRBV7-9 and J is TRBJ2-2; TRBD2 is a possible D gene (6 bases). The CDR3 is made up of 14 amino acids. Germline values: CDR1 SEHNR, CDR2 FQNEAQ (reference sequence). V lost 5 bases and J lost 7, with 14 bases in between. The CDR3 loop reads CASSPRGEVGELFF. Written as DNA, the CDR3 is TGTGCCAGCAGCCCCCGCGGGGAGGTCGGGGAGCTGTTTTTT.

The J gene is TRBJ2-1, the V gene TRBV29-1, with 10 positions matching TRBD2. V shed 2 bases, J shed 3 bases, and the junction held 4 bases outside the gene matches. The CDR3 has 15 amino acids. The V gene's germline CDR1 is SQVTM and CDR2 ANQGSEA. CDR3 nucleotides: TGCAGCGTTGAACCGAGCGGGGGGGGCTACAATGAGCAGTTCTTC. Translation: CSVEPSGGGYNEQFF.

This clone was recorded a few times. V gene TRBV2 combines with J gene TRBJ1-4, with D tentatively TRBD1 (5 bases). The germline V and J ends were trimmed by 6 bases and 3 bases, with 11 bases remaining between them. The CDR3 is made up of 14 amino acids. Germline CDR1 reads SNHLY; CDR2 reads FYNNEI. The DNA for the CDR3 is TGTGCCAGCAGCCTCCGGGACGCTAATGAAAAACTGTTTTTT. Its translation: CASSLRDANEKLFF. Looking up the rest from reference TRBV2 and TRBJ1-4 gives the full variable domain: EPEVTQTPSHQVTQMGQEVILRCVPISNHLYFYWYRQILGQKVEFLVSFYNNEISEKSEIFDDQFSVERPDGSNFTLKIRSTKLEDSAMYFCASSLRDANEKLFFGSGTQLSVL.

The chain uses TRBV4-1 and TRBJ1-4; D is perhaps TRBD1 (5 bases). Germline CDR1 and CDR2: MGHRA and YSYEKL. Trimming removed 1 base from V and 7 bases from J, with 10 bases in between. The CDR3 loop spans 14 amino acids. CDR3 protein: CASSQVGAREKLFF. Written as DNA, the CDR3 is TGCGCCAGCAGCCAAGTAGGGGCGCGTGAAAAACTGTTTTTT.

The rearrangement uses TRBV11-2 and TRBJ2-2, with 9 bases fitting TRBD2. J gave up 6 bases and V 2 bases, and 1 base lay outside the gene matches. The CDR3 loop spans 14 amino acids. Germline V gene lookup returns CDR1 SGHAT and CDR2 FQNNGV. Here the CDR3 DNA reads TGTGCCAGCAGCTTATTAGCGGGGGCCGGGGAGCTGTTTTTT. It is translated as CASSLLAGAGELFF.

Comments on this clone: In the same sample, other DNA sequences code for this CDR3. J is TRBJ1-2 and V is TRBV28; D gene unclear. The CDR3 totals 12 residues. Per the germline V gene, CDR1 is MDHEN and CDR2 is SYDVKM. Trimming pared 2 bases from V and 5 bases from J, leaving 6 bases between. The CDR3 region has the DNA TGTGCCAGCAGTTTACGAGGGTATGGCTACACCTTC. Encoded protein: CASSLRGYGYTF.

This sequence joins TRBV7-9 and TRBJ2-2, with D uncertain. The CDR3 is 15 residues long. CDR1 is SEHNR and CDR2 is FQNEAQ in the germline V gene (reference sequence). Between the trimmed V and J ends, which lost 0 bases and 5 bases, there was a span of 10 bases. The CDR3 sequence is CASSLARDQTGELFF. Written as DNA, the CDR3 is TGTGCCAGCAGCTTAGCGCGAGATCAGACCGGGGAGCTGTTTTTT.

The genes are TRBV9 and TRBJ2-1; D unresolved. The V and J ends lost 1 base and 6 bases respectively, with 8 bases between them. The CDR3 extends over 13 amino acids. CDR1 and CDR2 from the germline V gene are SGDLS and YYNGEE. The CDR3 here is CASSVQSLNEQFF. Here the CDR3 DNA reads TGTGCCAGCAGCGTACAGTCCCTCAATGAGCAGTTCTTC.

CDR3 sequence: CASSGTEYNEQFF. As DNA, the CDR3 is TGTGCCAGCAGTGGGACAGAGTACAATGAGCAGTTCTTC. The rearrangement uses TRBV6-1 and TRBJ2-1; possibly TRBD1 for D (6 bases). Germline assignment: CDR1 MNHNS and CDR2 SASEGT. The CDR3 contains 13 residues. Trimming removed 4 bases from V and 4 bases from J, with 8 bases in between.

This clone is a singleton in its sample. The V gene is TRBV11-2, the J gene TRBJ2-7, with unresolved D. The length of the CDR3 is 15 residues. V was cut by 7 bases and J by 2 bases, with 18 bases left in between. Germline-derived CDR1 and CDR2 are SGHAT and FQNNGV. DNA of the CDR3: TGTGCCAGCATGGAACGGGCCCTTTTCCCCTACGAGCAGTACTTC. Translated, it gives CASMERALFPYEQYF.

The genes are TRBV5-6 and TRBJ2-7; a weak D match, TRBD1 (6 bases). Deletions cut 4 bases from V and 3 bases from J, with 17 bases between. Germline V gives CDR1 SGHDT, CDR2 YYEEEE. This CDR3 is 15 amino acids long. This chain's CDR3 is CASSIVFPGVYEQYV. The CDR3 DNA reads as TGTGCCAGCAGCATAGTGTTTCCAGGGGTCTACGAGCAGTACGTC.

This chain joins TRBV6-1 and TRBJ2-3, with TRBD1 as a possible D gene (6 bases). The V gene's germline CDR1 is MNHNS and CDR2 SASEGT. With 4 bases removed from V and 1 base from J, the gap between germline ends came to 6 bases. The CDR3 totals 13 residues. The CDR3 sequence is CASSAGGTDTQYF. CDR3 coding DNA: TGTGCCAGCAGTGCAGGGGGCACAGATACGCAGTATTTT.

The V gene is TRBV5-5, the J gene TRBJ1-2; D gene ambiguous. The germline V gene has CDR1 SGHKS and CDR2 YYEKEE (reference sequence). This CDR3 contains 14 residues. The ends were cut back, 4 bases at V and 8 bases at J, with 18 bases in the middle. The CDR3 region has the DNA TGTGCCAGCAGCCGACGCCTTACCTCTAGCGGCTACACCTTC. Translating gives CASSRRLTSSGYTF.

The gene calls are TRBV6-1 and TRBJ2-3; either TRBD1 or TRBD2 may fit D (6 bases each). The germline V gene encodes CDR1 MNHNS and CDR2 SASEGT. The CDR3 length is 16 residues. Trimming took 0 bases from V and 4 from J, leaving 14 bases between them. DNA for the CDR3: TGTGCCAGCAGTGAAGCTAGGGGGGCTGGGGCAGATACGCAGTATTTT. Translating gives CASSEARGAGADTQYF.

This clone was found once. The chain recombines TRBV5-1 with TRBJ1-2, with D possibly being TRBD1 (6 bases). Germline V gene data show CDR1 as SGHRS and CDR2 as YFSETQ. V lost 1 base, J lost 1 base, and 11 bases lay in between. The CDR3 sequence is 15 residues long. CDR3 in amino acids: CASSLTDRSNYGYTF. The DNA for the CDR3 is TGCGCCAGCAGCTTGACGGACAGAAGTAACTATGGCTACACCTTC.

The chain has TRBV7-9 and TRBJ2-1; the match to TRBD2 covers 8 bases. The ends lost 8 bases at V and 7 bases at J; junction bases unmatched: 13. In germline, CDR1 is SEHNR, CDR2 FQNEAQ (reference sequence). The CDR3 covers 15 residues. The CDR3 loop reads CASDFSGGPRNEQFF. Here the CDR3 DNA reads TGTGCCAGCGACTTTTCGGGGGGGCCGAGGAATGAGCAGTTCTTC.

The chain links TRBV9 to TRBJ2-7; possibly TRBD2 for D (5 bases). Germline V CDR1 and CDR2: SGDLS, YYNGEE. The CDR3 length is 15 residues. V lost 0 bases to trimming and J lost 3 bases, with 13 bases between them. CDR3 sequence reads: CASSVGAETHYEQYF. The CDR3 DNA is TGTGCCAGCAGCGTAGGAGCGGAGACGCACTACGAGCAGTACTTC.

The gene calls are TRBV9 and TRBJ1-2; TRBD1 matches 11 bases. The CDR3 consists of 14 residues. Germline V gives CDR1 SGDLS, CDR2 YYNGEE. V shed 4 bases and J 7 bases; nucleotides not matched to a gene: 6. The CDR3: CASSSDRGLGGYTF. The CDR3 coding sequence is TGTGCCAGCAGCTCGGACAGGGGGCTCGGTGGCTACACCTTC.

The rearrangement uses TRBV6-1 and TRBJ1-5; a possible D gene is TRBD1 (5 bases). Germline V gene sequence: CDR1 MNHNS, CDR2 SASEGT. V gave up 3 bases and J gave up 11 bases, with 14 bases separating them. The CDR3 is 13 residues long. The CDR3 DNA sequence: TGTGCCAGCAGTGACAGGGTCCCTGAGACCCAGCATTTT. It is translated as CASSDRVPETQHF.

The chain uses TRBV7-3 and TRBJ2-1, with 8 bases aligning to TRBD2. Germline assignment: CDR1 SGHTA and CDR2 FQGTGA. V lost 2 bases and J lost 5; bases outside the gene matches: 8. The CDR3 loop spans 16 amino acids. Here the CDR3 DNA reads TGTGCCAGCAGCTTAGATGCCGGGGGGGAGAACAATGAGCAGTTCTTC. Protein sequence: CASSLDAGGENNEQFF.

The chain links TRBV11-2 to TRBJ1-3; D is perhaps TRBD1 (5 bases). CDR1 SGHAT and CDR2 FQNNGV come from the germline V gene. With 8 bases removed from V and 0 bases from J, the gap between germline ends came to 17 bases. The CDR3 spans 16 residues. The CDR3 sequence is CASSSKGAISGNTIYF. CDR3 DNA: TGTGCCAGCTCTTCGAAAGGGGCTATCTCTGGAAACACCATATATTTT. Complete variable domain (other parts from reference TRBV11-2 and TRBJ1-3): EAGVAQSPRYKIIEKRQSVAFWCNPISGHATLYWYQQILGQGPKLLIQFQNNGVVDDSQLPKDRFSAERLKGVDSTLKIQPAKLEDSAVYLCASSSKGAISGNTIYFGEGSWLTVV.

The V call is TRBV11-2, the J call TRBJ2-1; the D call may be TRBD1 or TRBD2 (5 bases each). This CDR3 region has 13 residues. Germline V gene lookup returns CDR1 SGHAT and CDR2 FQNNGV. Trimming stripped 1 base from V and 8 bases from J, with 9 bases between. CDR3 sequence (DNA): TGTGCCAGCAGCTTAGGAGGGACGGATGAGCAGTTCTTC. Its translation is CASSLGGTDEQFF.

This chain uses TRBV5-4 with TRBJ2-6; TRBD1 might be the D (7 bases). The CDR3 runs 18 residues. Germline assignment: CDR1 SGHNT and CDR2 YYREEE (reference sequence). V was cut by 4 bases and J by 4 bases, with 21 bases left in between. In nucleotides, the CDR3 is TGTGCCAGCAGCGACGCGGGACAGCCCAGCCAAGGGGCCAACGTCCTGACTTTC. Its protein is CASSDAGQPSQGANVLTF.

This clone came up a few times. CDR3 nucleotide sequence: TGTGCCAGTAGTGACAGGGCTGGGGCCAACGTCCTGACTTTC. This encodes CASSDRAGANVLTF. The chain is built from TRBV19 and TRBJ2-6, with 7 bases identical to TRBD1. Germline CDR1 LNHDA, CDR2 SQIVND (reference sequence). The CDR3 contains 14 residues. Trimming removed 5 bases from V and 2 bases from J; junction bases left unmatched: 0.